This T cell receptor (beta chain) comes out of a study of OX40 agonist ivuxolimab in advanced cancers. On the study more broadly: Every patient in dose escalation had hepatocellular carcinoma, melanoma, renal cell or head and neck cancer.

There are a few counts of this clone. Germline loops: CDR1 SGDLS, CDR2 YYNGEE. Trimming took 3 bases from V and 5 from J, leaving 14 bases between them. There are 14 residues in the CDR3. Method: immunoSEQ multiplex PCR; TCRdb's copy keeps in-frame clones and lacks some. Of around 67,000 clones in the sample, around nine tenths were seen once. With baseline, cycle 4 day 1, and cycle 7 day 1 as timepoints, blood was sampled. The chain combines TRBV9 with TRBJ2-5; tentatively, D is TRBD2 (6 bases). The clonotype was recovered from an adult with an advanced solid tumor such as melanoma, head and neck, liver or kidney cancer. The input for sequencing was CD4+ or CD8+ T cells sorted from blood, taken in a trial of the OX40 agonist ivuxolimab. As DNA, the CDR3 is TGTGCCAGCAGCGGCCGGACTATGGCGGAGACCCAGTACTTC. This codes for CASSGRTMAETQYF.